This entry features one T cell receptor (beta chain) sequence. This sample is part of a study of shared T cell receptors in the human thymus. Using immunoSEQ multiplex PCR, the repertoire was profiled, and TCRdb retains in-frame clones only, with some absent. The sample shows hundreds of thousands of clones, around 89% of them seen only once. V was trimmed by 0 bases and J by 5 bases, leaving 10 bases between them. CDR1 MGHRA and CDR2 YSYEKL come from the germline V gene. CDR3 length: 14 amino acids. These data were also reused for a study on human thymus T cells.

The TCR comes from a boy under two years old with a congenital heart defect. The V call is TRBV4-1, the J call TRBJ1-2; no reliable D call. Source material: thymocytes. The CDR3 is CASSQEEQSYGYTF. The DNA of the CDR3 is TGCGCCAGCAGCCAAGAGGAACAGTCTTATGGCTACACCTTC.